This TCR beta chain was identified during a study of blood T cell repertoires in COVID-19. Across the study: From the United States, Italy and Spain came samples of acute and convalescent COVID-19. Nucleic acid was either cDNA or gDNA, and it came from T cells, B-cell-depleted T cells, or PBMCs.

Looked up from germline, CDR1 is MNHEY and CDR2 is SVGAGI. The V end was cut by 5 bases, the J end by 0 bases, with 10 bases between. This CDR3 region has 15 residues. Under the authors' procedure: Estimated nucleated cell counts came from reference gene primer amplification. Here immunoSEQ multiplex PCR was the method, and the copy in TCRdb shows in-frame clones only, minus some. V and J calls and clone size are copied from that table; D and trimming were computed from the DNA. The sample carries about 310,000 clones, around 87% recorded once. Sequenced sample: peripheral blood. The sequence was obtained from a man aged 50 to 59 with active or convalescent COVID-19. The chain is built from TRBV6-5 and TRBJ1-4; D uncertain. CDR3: CASSPSRATNEKLFF. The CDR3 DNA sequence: TGTGCCAGCAGTCCCTCGCGAGCAACTAATGAAAAACTGTTTTTT.